The rows below give T cell receptor beta chains drawn from one sample of a study of radiation and T cells in renal cell carcinoma. Sequencing used immunoSEQ multiplex PCR; TCRdb keeps in-frame clones, though not all of them. The sample comprises some 100,000 clones, 70% to 85% of which are singletons, and 5% to 8% rests with the top ten. This specimen consisted of blood, obtained from a patient whose treatment included radiotherapy and nephrectomy. Receptor source: a man aged 60-69 years with renal cell carcinoma. Both conserved end residues are part of each CDR3. Fields, in order: clone size, J gene, D gene, V gene, CDR3 protein, CDR3 DNA. A D gene is named only where the DNA matches it firmly. Clone size is stated in some rows and not others, as once, few, many or a class when expanded.

NA,TRBJ2-2,NA,TRBV19,CATSPSSANTGELFF,TGTGCCACCAGCCCAAGCTCCGCGAACACCGGGGAGCTGTTTTTT
once,TRBJ2-5,NA,TRBV7-2,CASGFRGQETQYF,TGTGCCAGCGGGTTTAGGGGGCAAGAGACCCAGTACTTC
NA,TRBJ2-5,NA,TRBV5-8,CASSLADGKGETQYF,TGTGCCAGCAGCTTGGCCGATGGGAAAGGAGAGACCCAGTACTTC
NA,TRBJ2-6,NA,TRBV15,CATSRDPAGAASGANVLTF,TGTGCCACCAGCAGAGATCCGGCAGGGGCAGCCTCTGGGGCCAACGTCCTGACTTTC
NA,TRBJ1-5,TRBD1,TRBV10-3,CATSGQGDNQPQHF,TGTGCCACCAGTGGACAGGGGGATAATCAGCCCCAGCATTTT
NA,TRBJ2-7,TRBD1,TRBV9,CASSAGGQASYEQYF,TGTGCCAGCAGCGCAGGCGGACAGGCCTCCTACGAGCAGTACTTC
NA,TRBJ1-5,NA,TRBV19,CASTLLGAQPQHF,TGTGCCAGTACCCTTTTGGGCGCACAGCCCCAGCATTTT
NA,TRBJ2-3,TRBD1,TRBV25-1,CASIPAPGQGDADTQYF,TGTGCCAGCATCCCCGCCCCCGGACAGGGGGATGCAGATACGCAGTATTTT
NA,TRBJ2-7,NA,TRBV11-2,CASSPSGGHEQYF,TGTGCCAGCAGCCCCTCCGGGGGCCACGAGCAGTACTTC
NA,TRBJ2-7,TRBD2,TRBV6-5,CASTPSGSFGEQYF,TGTGCCAGCACTCCCAGCGGGAGCTTCGGCGAGCAGTACTTC
NA,TRBJ1-1,NA,TRBV4-3,CASSQDLGARANTEAFF,TGCGCCAGCAGCCAAGATCTAGGTGCCAGGGCGAACACTGAAGCTTTCTTT
NA,TRBJ2-1,NA,TRBV10-2,CASSESWEPNNEQFF,TGCGCCAGCAGTGAGTCGTGGGAGCCCAACAATGAGCAGTTCTTC
NA,TRBJ1-5,TRBD1,TRBV27,CASSFRQGDQPQHF,TGTGCCAGCAGTTTTCGACAGGGCGATCAGCCCCAGCATTTT
NA,TRBJ2-1,TRBD2,TRBV19,CASGRTSGSPSYNEQFF,TGTGCCAGTGGGAGGACTAGCGGGAGCCCTTCCTACAATGAGCAGTTCTTC
NA,TRBJ1-5,TRBD1,TRBV28,CASESPGQGATQPQHF,TGTGCCAGCGAAAGTCCGGGACAGGGGGCGACTCAGCCCCAGCATTTT
NA,TRBJ1-4,NA,TRBV2,CASSDAQTSGKLFF,TGTGCCAGCAGTGATGCTCAAACTTCGGGAAAACTGTTTTTT
few,TRBJ2-7,TRBD2,TRBV28,CASSPGGGLLSYEQYF,TGTGCCAGCAGTCCGGGAGGGGGACTCCTTTCCTACGAGCAGTACTTC
NA,TRBJ2-1,TRBD2,TRBV18,CASSKGTSGIVNEQFF,TGTGCCAGCTCAAAAGGGACTAGCGGGATCGTGAATGAGCAGTTCTTC
NA,TRBJ2-3,TRBD1,TRBV9,CASSVIGGRTDTQYF,TGTGCCAGCAGCGTAATAGGGGGCCGCACAGATACGCAGTATTTT
once,TRBJ2-7,TRBD1,TRBV10-1,CASSGPGQGSEQYF,TGCGCCAGCAGTGGCCCGGGACAGGGAAGCGAGCAATACTTC
NA,TRBJ2-7,NA,TRBV28,CASSPGGTPLF,TGTGCCAGCAGTCCCGGCGGGACTCCGCTTTTC
NA,TRBJ1-1,NA,TRBV29-1,CSVEGRHTNTEAFF,TGCAGCGTTGAAGGGCGGCACACGAACACTGAAGCTTTCTTT
NA,TRBJ2-5,TRBD2,TRBV7-3,CASSSGLAGGRETQYF,TGTGCCAGCAGCTCCGGACTAGCGGGAGGGAGGGAGACCCAGTACTTC
NA,TRBJ1-1,NA,TRBV7-9,CASSLYRGASTEAFF,TGTGCCAGCAGCTTATATAGGGGAGCGAGCACTGAAGCTTTCTTT
NA,TRBJ2-1,NA,TRBV27,CASSRGGNTYNEQFF,TGTGCCAGCAGCCGAGGGGGTAACACCTACAATGAGCAGTTCTTC
few,TRBJ2-6,NA,TRBV7-9,CASSLAPVLFRSGANVLTF,TGTGCCAGCAGCTTAGCGCCGGTACTGTTCCGCTCTGGGGCCAACGTCCTGACTTTC
NA,TRBJ2-1,NA,TRBV27,CASSLQGGSNEQFF,TGTGCCAGCAGTTTACAGGGTGGAAGCAATGAGCAGTTCTTC
few,TRBJ1-2,NA,TRBV5-6,CASSFTTNYGYTF,TGTGCCAGCAGCTTTACCACTAACTATGGCTACACCTTC
NA,TRBJ2-7,NA,TRBV27,CASSSLAEGGNEQYF,TGTGCCAGCAGTTCCCTAGCAGAGGGTGGAAACGAGCAGTACTTC
NA,TRBJ2-7,NA,TRBV6-1,CASSLTYEQYF,TGTGCCAGCAGCCTCACCTACGAGCAGTACTTC
NA,TRBJ2-7,TRBD2,TRBV6-6,CASSNGGLAGVYEQYF,TGTGCCAGCAGTAACGGGGGACTAGCGGGAGTATACGAGCAGTACTTC
few,TRBJ1-2,TRBD1,TRBV10-3,CAIRFTGTGGVYGYTF,TGTGCCATCAGATTCACCGGGACAGGGGGCGTCTATGGCTACACCTTC
NA,TRBJ2-1,TRBD2,TRBV14,CASSRRWAGDSYNEQFF,TGTGCCAGCAGCCGCCGATGGGCGGGAGACTCCTACAATGAGCAGTTCTTC
NA,TRBJ1-1,TRBD1,TRBV7-2,CASSPQGRRTEAFF,TGTGCCAGCAGCCCACAGGGGCGGCGGACTGAAGCTTTCTTT
NA,TRBJ1-5,NA,TRBV29-1,CSVELGSNQPQHF,TGCAGCGTTGAACTTGGGAGCAATCAGCCCCAGCATTTT
NA,TRBJ2-7,TRBD2,TRBV7-2,CASSLEAGADYEQYF,TGTGCCAGCAGCTTAGAGGCGGGAGCAGACTACGAGCAGTACTTC
NA,TRBJ2-7,NA,TRBV30,CAWSGDFPYEQYF,TGTGCCTGGTCCGGGGACTTTCCCTACGAGCAGTACTTC
NA,TRBJ1-1,TRBD1,TRBV2,CASSDQDRGRAEAFF,TGTGCCAGCAGCGACCAGGACAGGGGTAGAGCTGAAGCTTTCTTT